The sequence of this T cell receptor (beta chain) was determined in a study of early T cells in non-severe SARS-CoV-2 infection. Individual cDNA molecules were tagged with unique molecular identifiers. TCRdb re-called the 5' RACE reads through MiXCR, storing one row per CDR3 protein. The sample shows fewer than 85,000 distinct CDR3 sequences, roughly 13% of them seen only once. Many counts were recorded for this clonotype. The CDR3 has 18 amino acids. Germline loops: CDR1 SEHNR, CDR2 FQNEAQ (reference sequence). With V trimmed by 4 bases and J by 1 base, 13 bases remained unmatched. The chain has TRBV7-9 and TRBJ2-3; TRBD1 matches at 8 bases. This clonotype was sampled from an adult who was a healthcare worker with PCR-confirmed SARS-CoV-2 infection or an uninfected control (not recorded which). The specimen was whole blood. The CDR3 bases are TGTGCCAGCAGCTCGTCGAAACCCGCGACAGGGGGCACAGATACGCAGTATTTT. Protein sequence: CASSSSKPATGGTDTQYF.